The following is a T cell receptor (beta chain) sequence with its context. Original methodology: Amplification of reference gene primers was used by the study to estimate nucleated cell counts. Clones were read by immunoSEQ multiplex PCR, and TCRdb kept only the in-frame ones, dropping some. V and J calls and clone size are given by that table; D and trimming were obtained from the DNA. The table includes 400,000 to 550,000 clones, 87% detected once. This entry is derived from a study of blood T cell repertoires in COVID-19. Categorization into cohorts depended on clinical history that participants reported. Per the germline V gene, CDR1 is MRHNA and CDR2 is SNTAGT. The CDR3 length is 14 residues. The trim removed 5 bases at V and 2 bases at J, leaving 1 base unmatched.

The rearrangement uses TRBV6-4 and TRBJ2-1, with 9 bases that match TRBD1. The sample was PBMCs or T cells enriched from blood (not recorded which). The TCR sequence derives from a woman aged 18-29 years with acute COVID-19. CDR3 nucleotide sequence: TGTGCCAGCAGTACAGGGGGCCCCTACAATGAGCAGTTCTTC. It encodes CASSTGGPYNEQFF.